These T cell receptor beta chains were read from a single sample in a study of Graves' ophthalmopathy and Graves' hyperthyroidism. TCRdb analysed the multiplex PCR reads with MiXCR anew, one entry per CDR3 protein. The data show some 380,000 distinct CDR3 sequences, approximately 15% seen once. The sequenced sample consisted of peripheral blood. Receptors originate from a young woman with stable Graves' hyperthyroidism. CDR3s include the opening cysteine and the closing phenylalanine or tryptophan. D genes are given only for firm matches. Only some rows state a clone size, as once, few, many or a class for expanded clones.

v_call	clone_size	cdr3_length	j_call	d_call	cdr3_nt	cdr3_aa
TRBV10-3	many	14	TRBJ1-2	TRBD1	TGTGCCATCAGTGCTTGGACAGGGAACTATGGCTACACCTTC	CAISAWTGNYGYTF
TRBV7-9	many	16	TRBJ2-7	TRBD2	TGTGCCAGCAGCTCCAATGGGGGGACTAGCATTTACGAGCAGTACTTC	CASSSNGGTSIYEQYF
TRBV20-1	many	11	TRBJ1-2	NA	TGCAGTGCTCGGTGGGACTATGGCTACACCTTC	CSARWDYGYTF
TRBV19	many	13	TRBJ1-5	NA	TGTGCCAGTAAAAGGAGCGACGATCAGCCCCAGCATTTT	CASKRSDDQPQHF
TRBV18	few	15	TRBJ1-6	NA	TGTGCCAGCTCACCAAGGGACATTTATAATTCACCCCTCCACTTT	CASSPRDIYNSPLHF
TRBV2	many	14	TRBJ2-6	NA	TGTGCCAGCAGTGTGCTCTCTGGGGCCAACGTCCTGACTTTC	CASSVLSGANVLTF
TRBV12-3/TRBV12-4	many	15	TRBJ1-5	NA	TGTGCCAGCAGTTTAGACGGGGGCGGGAATCAGCCCCAGCATTTT	CASSLDGGGNQPQHF
TRBV7-2	many	16	TRBJ1-6	NA	TGTGCCAGCAGCTTAGTCGGGACGGGGAGTAATTCACCCCTCCACTTT	CASSLVGTGSNSPLHF
TRBV29-1	many	16	TRBJ1-1	NA	TGCAGCGTAGTCCCCTACAGGTCGGGCATGAACACTGAAGCTTTCTTT	CSVVPYRSGMNTEAFF
TRBV12-3/TRBV12-4	many	18	TRBJ1-5	TRBD1	TGTGCCAGCAGCCGAGGTGCTCCAGGACAGGGACGGGGTCAGCCCCAGCATTTT	CASSRGAPGQGRGQPQHF
TRBV20-1	many	16	TRBJ1-1	NA	TGCAGTGCTACCGTGATTGGGGGACTCCCACGAGCTGAAGCTTTCTTT	CSATVIGGLPRAEAFF
TRBV6-5	few	13	TRBJ2-7	NA	TGTTCCAGCAGTTCTCAGAGGGCCTACGAGCAGTACTTC	CSSSSQRAYEQYF
TRBV12-3/TRBV12-4	many	15	TRBJ2-7	TRBD1	TGTGCCAGCACCTCGGACAGGGAAAACCCCTACGAGCAGTACTTC	CASTSDRENPYEQYF
TRBV9	NA	11	TRBJ1-3	NA	TGTGCCAGCTCAGTGGGAAACACCATGTATTTT	CASSVGNTMYF
TRBV7-7	NA	15	TRBJ2-7	NA	TGTGCTAGCAGCTTAGATCAGTCCATATCCTACGAGCAGTACTTC	CASSLDQSISYEQYF
TRBV24-1	many	15	TRBJ2-7	NA	TGTGCCACCAGTGATTTAAGGGACACCCCCTACGAGCAGTACTTC	CATSDLRDTPYEQYF
TRBV6-1	many	14	TRBJ1-2	NA	TGTGCCAGCAGTGGCTATGCCAGGGTGGGCGGCTACACCTTC	CASSGYARVGGYTF